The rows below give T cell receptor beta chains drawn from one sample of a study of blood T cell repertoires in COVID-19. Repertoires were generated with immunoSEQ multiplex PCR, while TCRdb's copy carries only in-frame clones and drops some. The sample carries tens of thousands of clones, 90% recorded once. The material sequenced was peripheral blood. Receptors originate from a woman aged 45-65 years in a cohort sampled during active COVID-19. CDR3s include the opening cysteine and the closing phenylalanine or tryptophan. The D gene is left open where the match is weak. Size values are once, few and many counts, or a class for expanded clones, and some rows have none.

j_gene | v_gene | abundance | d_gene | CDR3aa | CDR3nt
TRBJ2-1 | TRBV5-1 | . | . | CASSSGGLNNEQFF | TGCGCCAGCAGCTCCGGCGGACTGAACAATGAGCAGTTCTTC
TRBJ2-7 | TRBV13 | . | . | CASSLSGGGYEQYF | TGTGCCAGCAGCCTCAGCGGCGGAGGCTACGAGCAGTACTTC
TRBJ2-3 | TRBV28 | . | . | CASRPGELSTDTQYF | TGTGCCAGCAGACCAGGGGAGCTTAGCACAGATACGCAGTATTTT
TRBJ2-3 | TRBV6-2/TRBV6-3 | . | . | CASSLALDTDTQYF | TGTGCCAGCAGTCTAGCTCTTGACACAGATACGCAGTATTTT
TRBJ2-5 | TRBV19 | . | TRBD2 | CASSASQGRVGRWKTQYF | TGTGCCAGTAGTGCCTCCCAAGGGCGGGTCGGGAGGTGGAAGACCCAGTACTTC
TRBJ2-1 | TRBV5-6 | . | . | CASSLAGGHRDEQFF | TGTGCCAGCAGCTTAGCGGGTGGGCATCGGGATGAGCAGTTCTTC
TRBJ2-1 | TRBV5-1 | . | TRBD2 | CASSEVAGGLNEQFF | TGCGCCAGCAGCGAAGTAGCGGGAGGCTTGAATGAGCAGTTCTTC
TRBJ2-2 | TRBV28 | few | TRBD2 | CASSPPLAGGPYGELFF | TGTGCCAGCAGTCCGCCACTAGCGGGAGGGCCCTACGGGGAGCTGTTTTTT
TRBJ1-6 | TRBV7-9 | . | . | CASSLGASYNSPLHF | TGTGCCAGCAGCTTAGGGGCGAGCTATAATTCACCCCTCCACTTT
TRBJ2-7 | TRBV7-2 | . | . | CASSFGGAPYEQYF | TGTGCCAGCAGCTTCGGGGGAGCTCCCTACGAGCAGTACTTC
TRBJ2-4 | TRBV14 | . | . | CASSPYDGVLAKNIQYF | TGTGCCAGCAGCCCTTACGACGGGGTACTAGCCAAAAACATTCAGTACTTC
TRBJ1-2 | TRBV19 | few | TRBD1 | CASLPDRGTNYGYTF | TGTGCCAGTCTTCCGGACAGGGGTACTAACTATGGCTACACCTTC
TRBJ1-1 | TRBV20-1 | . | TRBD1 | CSAPGQGETFF | TGCAGTGCCCCAGGACAGGGGGAGACTTTCTTT
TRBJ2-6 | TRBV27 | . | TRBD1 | CASKTGAAGANVLTF | TGTGCCAGCAAGACAGGGGCGGCTGGGGCCAACGTCCTGACTTTC
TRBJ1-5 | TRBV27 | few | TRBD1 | CASSLSGTGLNQPQHF | TGTGCCAGCAGTTTATCGGGGACAGGACTCAATCAGCCCCAGCATTTT
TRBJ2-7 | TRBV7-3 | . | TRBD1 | CASSPGQAQSYEQYF | TGTGCCAGCAGCCCTGGACAGGCCCAATCCTACGAGCAGTACTTC
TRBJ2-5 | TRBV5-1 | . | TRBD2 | CASSLGAGGPQETQYF | TGCGCCAGCAGCTTGGGAGCGGGAGGGCCTCAAGAGACCCAGTACTTC
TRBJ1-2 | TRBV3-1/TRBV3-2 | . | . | CASSQEGATGYGYTF | TGTGCCAGCAGCCAAGAAGGCGCGACAGGCTATGGCTACACCTTC
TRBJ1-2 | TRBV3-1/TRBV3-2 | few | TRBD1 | CASGDGDSYGYTF | TGTGCCAGCGGGGATGGGGACAGCTATGGCTACACCTTC
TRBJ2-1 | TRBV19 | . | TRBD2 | CASRAQRGSGRHQSNNEQFF | TGTGCCAGTAGGGCCCAGAGGGGCAGCGGGAGGCACCAAAGCAACAATGAGCAGTTCTTC
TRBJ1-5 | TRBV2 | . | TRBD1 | CASLQGVGQPQHF | TGTGCCAGCCTACAGGGGGTAGGTCAGCCCCAGCATTTT
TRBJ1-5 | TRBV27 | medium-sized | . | CASRLQGQPQHF | TGTGCCAGCAGACTCCAGGGTCAGCCCCAGCATTTT
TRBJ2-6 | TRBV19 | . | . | CASSIVLSGANVLTF | TGTGCCAGTAGTATAGTCCTTAGTGGGGCCAACGTCCTGACTTTC
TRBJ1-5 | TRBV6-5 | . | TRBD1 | CAIYDRGKNQPQHF | TGTGCCATCTATGACAGGGGCAAGAATCAGCCCCAGCATTTT
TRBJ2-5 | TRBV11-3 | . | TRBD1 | CASSPGQGGQETQYF | TGTGCCAGCAGCCCAGGACAGGGAGGACAAGAGACCCAGTACTTC
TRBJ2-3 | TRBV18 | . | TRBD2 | CASSPLGAGAADTQYF | TGTGCCAGCTCTCCTCTCGGAGCGGGAGCCGCAGATACGCAGTATTTT
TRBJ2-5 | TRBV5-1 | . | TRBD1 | CASSWGTGSETQYF | TGCGCCAGCAGCTGGGGGACAGGGTCGGAGACCCAGTACTTC
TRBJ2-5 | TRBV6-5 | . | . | CAISIEEAKTQYF | TGTGCCATTTCGATCGAAGAGGCTAAGACCCAGTACTTC
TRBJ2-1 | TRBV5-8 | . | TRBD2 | CASSLETTSGTYNEQFF | TGTGCCAGCAGCCTGGAAACTACTAGCGGGACTTACAATGAGCAGTTCTTC